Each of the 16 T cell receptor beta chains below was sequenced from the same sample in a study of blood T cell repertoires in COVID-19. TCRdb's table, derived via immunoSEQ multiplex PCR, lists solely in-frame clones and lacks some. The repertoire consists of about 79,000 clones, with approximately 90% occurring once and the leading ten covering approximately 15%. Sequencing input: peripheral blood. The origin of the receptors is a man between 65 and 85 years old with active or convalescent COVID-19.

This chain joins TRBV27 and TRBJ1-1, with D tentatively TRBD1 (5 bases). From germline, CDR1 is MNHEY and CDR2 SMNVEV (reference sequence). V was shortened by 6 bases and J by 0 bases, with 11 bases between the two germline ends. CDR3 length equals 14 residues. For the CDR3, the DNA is TGTGCCAGCAGCCAGTCGACAGTGAACACTGAAGCTTTCTTT. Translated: CASSQSTVNTEAFF.

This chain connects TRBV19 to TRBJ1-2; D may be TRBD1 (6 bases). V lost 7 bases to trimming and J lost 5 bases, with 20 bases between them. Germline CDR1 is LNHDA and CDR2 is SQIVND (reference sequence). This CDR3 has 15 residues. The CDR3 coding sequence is TGTGCCAGTACCCTCCCGGGAGGGGGATATTATGGCTACACCTTC. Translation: CASTLPGGGYYGYTF.

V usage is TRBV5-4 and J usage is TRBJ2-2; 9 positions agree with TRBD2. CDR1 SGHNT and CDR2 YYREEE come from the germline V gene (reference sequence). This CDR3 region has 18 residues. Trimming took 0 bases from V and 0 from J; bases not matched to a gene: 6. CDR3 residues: CASSLGGPSGTNTGELFF. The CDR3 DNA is TGTGCCAGCAGCTTGGGAGGGCCTAGCGGGACGAACACCGGGGAGCTGTTTTTT.

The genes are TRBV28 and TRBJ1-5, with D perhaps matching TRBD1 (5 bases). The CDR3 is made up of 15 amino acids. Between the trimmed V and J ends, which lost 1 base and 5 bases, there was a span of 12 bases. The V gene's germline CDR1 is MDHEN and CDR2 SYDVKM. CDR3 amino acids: CASSLLVGGYQPQHF. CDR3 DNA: TGTGCCAGCAGTTTATTGGTGGGGGGTTATCAGCCCCAGCATTTT.

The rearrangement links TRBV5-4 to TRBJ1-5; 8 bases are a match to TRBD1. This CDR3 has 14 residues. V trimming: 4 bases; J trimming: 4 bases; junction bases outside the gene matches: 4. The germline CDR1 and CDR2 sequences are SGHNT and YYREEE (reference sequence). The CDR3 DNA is TGTGCCAGCAGCATGGACAGGGTGAATCAGCCCCAGCATTTT. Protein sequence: CASSMDRVNQPQHF. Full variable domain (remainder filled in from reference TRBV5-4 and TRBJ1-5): ETGVTQSPTHLIKTRGQQVTLRCSSQSGHNTVSWYQQALGQGPQFIFQYYREEENGRGNFPPRFSGLQFPNYSSELNVNALELDDSALYLCASSMDRVNQPQHFGDGTRLSIL.

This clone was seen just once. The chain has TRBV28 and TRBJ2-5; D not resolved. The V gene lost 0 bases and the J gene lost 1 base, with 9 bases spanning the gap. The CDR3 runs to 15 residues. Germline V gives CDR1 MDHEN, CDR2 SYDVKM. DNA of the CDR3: TGTGCCAGCAGTTTATGGGTGGTCGGCCAAGAGACCCAGTACTTC. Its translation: CASSLWVVGQETQYF.

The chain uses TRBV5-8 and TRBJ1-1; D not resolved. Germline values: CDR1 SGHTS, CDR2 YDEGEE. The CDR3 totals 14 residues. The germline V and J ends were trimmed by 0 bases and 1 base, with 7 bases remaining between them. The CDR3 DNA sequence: TGTGCCAGCAGCTTGGAACAGACGAACACTGAAGCTTTCTTT. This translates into CASSLEQTNTEAFF.

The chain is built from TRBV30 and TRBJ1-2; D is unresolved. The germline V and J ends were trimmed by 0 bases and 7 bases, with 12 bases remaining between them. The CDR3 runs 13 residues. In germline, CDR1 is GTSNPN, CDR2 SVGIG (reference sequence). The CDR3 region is CAWSVQEEGGYTF. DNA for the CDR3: TGTGCCTGGAGTGTACAAGAAGAGGGTGGCTACACCTTC.

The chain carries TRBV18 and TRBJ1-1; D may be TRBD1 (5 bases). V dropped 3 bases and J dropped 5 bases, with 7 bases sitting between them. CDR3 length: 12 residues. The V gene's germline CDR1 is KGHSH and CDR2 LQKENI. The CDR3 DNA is TGTGCCAGCTCACCCCAGGGAACTGAAGCTTTCTTT. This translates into CASSPQGTEAFF.

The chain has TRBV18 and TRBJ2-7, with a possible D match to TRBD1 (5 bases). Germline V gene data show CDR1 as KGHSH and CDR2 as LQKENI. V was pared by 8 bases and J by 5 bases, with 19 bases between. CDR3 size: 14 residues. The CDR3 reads CASHDSFGSDEQYF. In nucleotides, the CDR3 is TGTGCCAGCCATGACAGTTTTGGAAGCGACGAGCAGTACTTC.

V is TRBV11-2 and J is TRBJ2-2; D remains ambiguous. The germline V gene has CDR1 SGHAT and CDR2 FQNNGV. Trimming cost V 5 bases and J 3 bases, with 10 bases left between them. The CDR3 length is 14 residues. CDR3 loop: CASSLSFYTGELFF. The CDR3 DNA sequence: TGTGCCAGCAGCCTTTCCTTTTACACCGGGGAGCTGTTTTTT.

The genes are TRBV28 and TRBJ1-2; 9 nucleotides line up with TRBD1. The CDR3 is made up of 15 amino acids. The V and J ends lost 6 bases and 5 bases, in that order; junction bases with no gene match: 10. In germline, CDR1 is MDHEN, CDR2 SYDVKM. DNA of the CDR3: TGTGCCAGCAGCCGGCCCGGGACAGGGAGTTATGGCTACACCTTC. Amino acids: CASSRPGTGSYGYTF.

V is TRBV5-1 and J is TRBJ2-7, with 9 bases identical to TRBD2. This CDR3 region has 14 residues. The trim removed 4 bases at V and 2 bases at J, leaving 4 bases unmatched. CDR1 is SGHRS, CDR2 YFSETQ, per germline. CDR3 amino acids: CASSLTSGPYEQYF. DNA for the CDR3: TGCGCCAGCAGCCTGACTAGCGGACCCTACGAGCAGTACTTC.

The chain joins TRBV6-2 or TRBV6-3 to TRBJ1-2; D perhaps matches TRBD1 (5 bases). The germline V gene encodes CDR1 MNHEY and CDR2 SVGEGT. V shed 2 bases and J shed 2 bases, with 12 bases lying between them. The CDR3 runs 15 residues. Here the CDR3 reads CASSYPSTVNYGYTF. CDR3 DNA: TGTGCCAGCAGTTACCCCTCGACAGTAAACTATGGCTACACCTTC.

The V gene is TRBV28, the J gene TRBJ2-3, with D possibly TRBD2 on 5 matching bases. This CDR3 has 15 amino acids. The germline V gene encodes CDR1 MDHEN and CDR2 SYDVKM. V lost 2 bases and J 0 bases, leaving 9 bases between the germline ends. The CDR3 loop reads CASSLSGTSTDTQYF. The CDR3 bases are TGTGCCAGCAGTTTAAGCGGTACTAGCACAGATACGCAGTATTTT.

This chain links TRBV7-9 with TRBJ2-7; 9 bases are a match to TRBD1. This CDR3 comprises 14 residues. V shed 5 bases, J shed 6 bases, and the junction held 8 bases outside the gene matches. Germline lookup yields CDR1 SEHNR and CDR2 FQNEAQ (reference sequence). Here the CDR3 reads CASSPGQGIGEQYF. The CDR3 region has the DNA TGTGCCAGCAGCCCGGGACAGGGCATCGGCGAGCAGTACTTC. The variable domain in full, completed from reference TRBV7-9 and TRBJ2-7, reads DTGVSQNPRHKITKRGQNVTFRCDPISEHNRLYWYRQTLGQGPEFLTYFQNEAQLEKSRLLSDRFSAERPKGSFSTLEIQRTEQGDSAMYLCASSPGQGIGEQYFGPGTRLTVT.